One and the same sample provided the 23 T cell receptor beta chains below, sequenced in a study of cytomegalovirus exposure and HLA in healthy donors. The study ran its PCR with 60 Vbeta and 13 Jbeta primers. Data came from immunoSEQ multiplex PCR; TCRdb stores just in-frame clones and leaves some out. The sample shows 90,000 or so clones, just under 70% of them seen only once. Sequenced: PBMCs. These receptors were taken from a man in his fifties or sixties in good health and CMV-seronegative.

The J gene is TRBJ1-1, the V gene TRBV30, with D tentatively TRBD1 (5 bases). Germline CDR1 GTSNPN, CDR2 SVGIG (reference sequence). Trimming left V 3 bases short and J 0 bases short, with 17 bases between. The CDR3 is 16 residues long. CDR3 residues: CAWSDPWAGMNTEAFF. CDR3 in DNA: TGTGCCTGGAGCGACCCGTGGGCAGGGATGAACACTGAAGCTTTCTTT. The whole variable domain, remainder taken from reference TRBV30 and TRBJ1-1, is SQTIHQWPATLVQPVGSPLSLECTVEGTSNPNLYWYRQAAGRGLQLLFYSVGIGQISSEVPQNLSASRPQDRQFILSSKKLLLSDSGFYLCAWSDPWAGMNTEAFFGQGTRLTVV.

This chain connects TRBV28 to TRBJ2-5, with 9 positions matching TRBD2. Per the germline V gene, CDR1 is MDHEN and CDR2 is SYDVKM. V shed 4 bases, J shed 2 bases, and the junction held 8 bases outside the gene matches. The CDR3 is 16 amino acids. In DNA, the CDR3 is TGTGCCAGCAGTTCCCAGCGGGGGGTACGGCAAGAGACCCAGTACTTC. Protein sequence: CASSSQRGVRQETQYF.

V gene TRBV6-1 combines with J gene TRBJ1-1, with a tentative D call TRBD1 (5 bases). Germline V gene sequence: CDR1 MNHNS, CDR2 SASEGT. V lost 4 bases and J 0 bases, leaving 9 bases between the germline ends. The CDR3 spans 14 residues. CDR3 nucleotide sequence: TGTGCCAGCAGTGTGACAGACGTGAACACTGAAGCTTTCTTT. Encoded protein: CASSVTDVNTEAFF.

The V call is TRBV6-1, the J call TRBJ1-2; D unresolved. The germline CDR1 and CDR2 sequences are MNHNS and SASEGT. The CDR3 runs 13 residues. V dropped 2 bases and J dropped 5 bases, with 9 bases sitting between them. CDR3 region: CASSEYGGYGYTF. The CDR3 DNA reads TGTGCCAGCAGTGAATACGGCGGTTATGGCTACACCTTC.

V is TRBV4-1 and J is TRBJ2-5; TRBD2 agrees at 10 bases. CDR3 length: 15 residues. Losses at the gene ends were 2 bases for V and 8 bases for J; bases not matched to a gene: 8. CDR1 and CDR2 (germline): MGHRA, YSYEKL. CDR3 in DNA: TGCGCCAGCAGCCAAATGGGAGCGGGGGGGCGAACCCAGTACTTC. It yields the protein CASSQMGAGGRTQYF.

The chain has TRBV28 and TRBJ2-2, with TRBD2 matching 9 bases. The V and J ends lost 5 bases and 5 bases, in that order; junction bases with no gene match: 9. This CDR3 region has 16 residues. Germline V CDR1 and CDR2: MDHEN, SYDVKM. The CDR3 protein is CASSARLAGLTGELFF. Written as DNA, the CDR3 is TGTGCCAGCAGTGCCAGGCTAGCGGGGCTAACCGGGGAGCTGTTTTTT.

This clone came up a few times. The chain recombines TRBV5-5 with TRBJ1-2; weak D call: TRBD1 (6 bases). The germline gives CDR1 SGHKS, CDR2 YYEKEE (reference sequence). V was pared by 4 bases and J by 0 bases, with 16 bases between. This CDR3 is built from 16 residues. The CDR3 loop is CASSPRGAVANYGYTF. CDR3 nucleotide sequence: TGTGCCAGCAGCCCCCGGGGGGCGGTAGCTAACTATGGCTACACCTTC.

V gene TRBV29-1 combines with J gene TRBJ2-7, with D hard to call. V was pared by 0 bases and J by 2 bases, with 8 bases between. CDR3 length: 13 amino acids. CDR1 and CDR2 (germline): SQVTM, ANQGSEA. CDR3: CSVEDGTTYEQYF. In nucleotides, the CDR3 is TGCAGCGTTGAAGATGGAACTACCTACGAGCAGTACTTC.

V and J are TRBV10-3 and TRBJ2-5; 10 nucleotides align to TRBD2. Germline assignment: CDR1 ENHRY and CDR2 SYGVKD. The CDR3 has 16 amino acids. With 4 bases clipped from V and 5 bases from J, the junction kept 10 bases outside the gene matches. The CDR3 here is CAISVGSGGAGETQYF. The CDR3 DNA follows: TGTGCCATCAGTGTTGGGAGCGGGGGGGCCGGGGAGACCCAGTACTTC.

As for this clone: This specimen includes other DNA sequences encoding the same CDR3. The rearrangement uses TRBV7-9 and TRBJ2-1; the match to TRBD2 covers 11 bases. V gave up 6 bases and J gave up 8 bases; unmatched junction bases: 9. The CDR3 totals 15 residues. Germline V CDR1 and CDR2: SEHNR, FQNEAQ (reference sequence). CDR3 in DNA: TGTGCCAGCAGTGCTACTAGCGGGAGCTCTTATGAGCAGTTCTTC. Amino acids: CASSATSGSSYEQFF.

The V call is TRBV2, the J call TRBJ2-1; 7 bases are shared with TRBD2. Germline-derived CDR1 and CDR2 are SNHLY and FYNNEI. After removal of 7 bases from V and 3 bases from J, the junction contained 9 bases not matched to a gene. The CDR3 runs to 15 residues. The CDR3 bases are TGTGCCAGCACAGGAAGGACTAGGGGCTACAATGAGCAGTTCTTC. Its protein is CASTGRTRGYNEQFF.

The chain joins TRBV18 to TRBJ1-2; D uncertain. The germline CDR1 and CDR2 sequences are KGHSH and LQKENI. The CDR3 totals 13 residues. V lost 0 bases and J lost 8, with 10 bases in between. DNA for the CDR3: TGTGCCAGCTCACCACCGATCTCGGGGGGCTACACCTTC. The encoded protein is CASSPPISGGYTF. Complete variable domain (other parts from reference TRBV18 and TRBJ1-2): NAGVMQNPRHLVRRRGQEARLRCSPMKGHSHVYWYRQLPEEGLKFMVYLQKENIIDESGMPKERFSAEFPKEGPSILRIQQVVRGDSAAYFCASSPPISGGYTFGSGTRLTVV.

V is TRBV6-6 and J is TRBJ2-2, with TRBD1 identical over 8 bases. After removal of 6 bases from V and 6 bases from J, the junction contained 6 bases not matched to a gene. This CDR3 comprises 14 residues. Per the germline V gene, CDR1 is MNHNY and CDR2 is SVGAGI (reference sequence). CDR3 in DNA: TGTGCCAGCAGCGGATTACAGGGGGCCGGGGAGCTGTTTTTT. This sequence encodes CASSGLQGAGELFF.

The chain carries TRBV29-1 and TRBJ2-3; 11 bases match TRBD2. The junction had 4 bases not matched to a gene; V was cut back by 5 bases and J by 3 bases. Germline values: CDR1 SQVTM, CDR2 ANQGSEA. The CDR3 sequence is 14 residues long. CDR3 loop: CSVSLAGGTDTQYF. CDR3 nucleotide sequence: TGCAGCGTTTCTCTAGCGGGGGGAACAGATACGCAGTATTTT.

The chain combines TRBV5-4 with TRBJ2-5; TRBD2 matches at 7 bases. J gave up 5 bases and V 0 bases, and 4 bases lay outside the gene matches. CDR3 length: 14 residues. Germline CDR1 and CDR2: SGHNT and YYREEE (reference sequence). Written as DNA, the CDR3 is TGTGCCAGCAGCTTGGGTCGGGGAGGGGAGACCCAGTACTTC. Translating gives CASSLGRGGETQYF.

V and J are TRBV7-2 and TRBJ2-3; 13 bases map to TRBD2. The CDR3 runs to 15 residues. CDR1 and CDR2 from the germline V gene are SGHTA and FQGNSA. J gave up 8 bases and V 4 bases, and 6 bases lay outside the gene matches. The CDR3 region has the DNA TGTGCCAGCAGCTCTGACGGACTAGCGGGGGCTACGCAGTATTTT. Translated, it gives CASSSDGLAGATQYF.

This chain links TRBV4-1 with TRBJ2-1; 9 bases match TRBD2. From germline, CDR1 is MGHRA and CDR2 YSYEKL. Unmatched junction bases numbered 4, after V lost 3 bases and J lost 7 bases. CDR3 length equals 14 residues. CDR3 protein: CASSHRGRANEQFF. The CDR3 region has the DNA TGCGCCAGCAGCCACCGCGGGAGGGCGAATGAGCAGTTCTTC.

V and J are TRBV29-1 and TRBJ2-4; 7 nucleotides agree with TRBD1. This CDR3 has 13 residues. Germline CDR1 reads SQVTM; CDR2 reads ANQGSEA. The V gene end was trimmed by 4 bases and the J gene end by 2 bases; junction bases not matched to a gene: 2. The DNA for the CDR3 is TGCAGCGTTGTACAGGGGTCCAAAAACATTCAGTACTTC. Translation: CSVVQGSKNIQYF.

The J gene is TRBJ2-5, the V gene TRBV5-1, with 7 bases matching TRBD1. The V segment lost 4 bases and the J segment 2 bases; nucleotides outside the gene matches: 5. This CDR3 spans 14 amino acids. Germline loops: CDR1 SGHRS, CDR2 YFSETQ. CDR3 amino acids: CASSQRQGQETQYF. CDR3 DNA sequence: TGCGCCAGCAGCCAGCGACAGGGACAAGAGACCCAGTACTTC.

The rearrangement uses TRBV6-5 and TRBJ2-5, with D possibly matching TRBD2 (5 bases). CDR1 is MNHEY, CDR2 SVGAGI, per germline. V dropped 3 bases and J dropped 6 bases, with 11 bases sitting between them. This CDR3 has 13 amino acids. This CDR3 reads CASSYSRVQTQYF. The CDR3 region has the DNA TGTGCCAGCAGTTATTCGAGGGTTCAGACCCAGTACTTC.

This clone appeared a few times. The V call is TRBV19, the J call TRBJ1-2; the D is unclear. The germline CDR1 and CDR2 sequences are LNHDA and SQIVND (reference sequence). The CDR3 contains 11 residues. The V end lost 11 bases, the J end lost 1 base, and 8 bases lay between the germline ends. CDR3 residues: CAGLVNYGYTF. CDR3 coding DNA: TGTGCCGGACTCGTTAACTATGGCTACACCTTC.

The CDR3 nucleotides are TGTGCCAGCAGCGGAGGGACAGGGATGTACGAGCAGTACTTC. Amino acids: CASSGGTGMYEQYF. The rearrangement uses TRBV7-6 and TRBJ2-7, with 9 bases lining up with TRBD1. This CDR3 is 14 amino acids long. After removal of 5 bases from V and 4 bases from J, the junction contained 6 bases not matched to a gene. The germline V gene has CDR1 SGHVS and CDR2 FNYEAQ.

This clone has only a few counts. This chain connects TRBV5-1 to TRBJ1-1; D call uncertain. The CDR3 length is 17 residues. Trimming pared 0 bases from V and 4 bases from J, leaving 19 bases between. From germline, CDR1 is SGHRS and CDR2 YFSETQ. In DNA form, the CDR3 reads TGCGCCAGCAGCTTGGAAAGAGGTGGGGAGGTGGTCACTGAAGCTTTCTTT. Its translation: CASSLERGGEVVTEAFF.